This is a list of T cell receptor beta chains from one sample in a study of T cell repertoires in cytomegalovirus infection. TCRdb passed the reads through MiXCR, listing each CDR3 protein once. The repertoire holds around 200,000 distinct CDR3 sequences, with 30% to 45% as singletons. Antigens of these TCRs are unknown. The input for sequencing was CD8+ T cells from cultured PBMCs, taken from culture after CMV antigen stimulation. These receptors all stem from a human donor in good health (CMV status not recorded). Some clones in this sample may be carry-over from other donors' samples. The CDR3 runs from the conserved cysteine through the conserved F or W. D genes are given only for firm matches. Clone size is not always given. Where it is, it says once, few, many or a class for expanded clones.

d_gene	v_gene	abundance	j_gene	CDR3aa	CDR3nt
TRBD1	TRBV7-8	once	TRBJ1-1	CASSLTVQGVFGAFF	TGTGCCAGCAGCTTAACGGTACAGGGGGTGTTTGGGGCTTTCTTT
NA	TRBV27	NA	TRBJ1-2	CASSPGLANYGYTF	TGTGCCAGCAGTCCAGGGTTAGCTAACTATGGCTACACCTTC
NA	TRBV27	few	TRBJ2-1	CASTDSSGIYNEQFF	TGTGCCAGCACTGACTCTTCGGGAATCTACAATGAGCAGTTCTTC
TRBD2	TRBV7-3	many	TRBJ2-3	CASSLPIAGASTDTQYF	TGTGCCAGCAGCTTGCCGATAGCGGGGGCGAGCACAGATACGCAGTATTTT
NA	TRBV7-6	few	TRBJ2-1	CASRPGVGSNEQFF	TGTGCTAGCCGCCCAGGGGTAGGAAGCAATGAGCAGTTCTTC
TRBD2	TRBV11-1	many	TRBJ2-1	CASSPGGGPRDEQFF	TGTGCCAGCAGCCCCGGCGGGGGGCCCCGCGATGAGCAGTTCTTC
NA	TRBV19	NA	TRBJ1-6	CAPTWGPGLHF	TGTGCCCCAACGTGGGGGCCGGGGCTCCACTTT
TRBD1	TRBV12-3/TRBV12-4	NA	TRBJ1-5	CASSLGGQGDQPQHF	TGTGCCAGCAGTTTAGGGGGACAGGGTGATCAGCCCCAGCATTTT
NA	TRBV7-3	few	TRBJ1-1	CASSPLQTRVNTEAFF	TGTGCCAGCAGCCCACTACAGACCCGGGTGAACACTGAAGCTTTCTTT
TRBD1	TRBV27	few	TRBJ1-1	CASSLRRGQRMNTEAFF	TGTGCCAGCAGTTTAAGGAGGGGGCAGCGGATGAACACTGAAGCTTTCTTT
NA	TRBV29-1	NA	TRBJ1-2	CSVEFREGYGYTF	TGCAGCGTTGAATTCCGGGAAGGCTATGGCTACACCTTC
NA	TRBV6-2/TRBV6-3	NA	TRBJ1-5	CASRKLTGNQPQHF	TGTGCCAGCAGGAAACTTACAGGGAATCAGCCCCAGCATTTT
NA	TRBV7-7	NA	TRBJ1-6	CASSLRLGSSYNSPLHF	TGTGCCAGCAGCTTACGACTGGGAAGCTCCTATAATTCACCCCTCCACTTT
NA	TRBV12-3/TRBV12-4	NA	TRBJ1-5	CASSPRQIDQPQHF	TGTGCCAGCAGTCCCCGACAGATCGATCAGCCCCAGCATTTT
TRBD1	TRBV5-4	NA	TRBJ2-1	CASSLWDRTNEQFF	TGTGCCAGCAGCTTGTGGGACAGGACAAATGAGCAGTTCTTC
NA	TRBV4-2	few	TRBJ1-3	CASSQGQGANTIYF	TGTGCCAGCAGCCAGGGTCAGGGAGCAAACACCATATATTTT
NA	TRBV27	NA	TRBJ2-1	CASSLDSPGDEQFF	TGTGCCAGCAGTTTGGACAGCCCTGGGGATGAGCAGTTCTTC
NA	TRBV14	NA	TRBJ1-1	CASSDTQEDTEAFF	TGTGCCAGCAGCGACACGCAGGAAGACACTGAAGCTTTCTTT
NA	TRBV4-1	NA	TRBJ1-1	CASSQGVNTEAFF	TGCGCCAGCAGCCAGGGGGTGAACACTGAAGCTTTCTTT
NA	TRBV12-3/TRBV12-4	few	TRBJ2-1	CASKTFYNEQFF	TGTGCCAGCAAAACTTTTTACAATGAGCAGTTCTTC
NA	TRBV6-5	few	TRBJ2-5	CASSYPRDEEETQYF	TGTGCCAGCAGTTACCCCCGGGACGAGGAAGAGACCCAGTACTTC
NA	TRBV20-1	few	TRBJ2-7	CSARDPRRSYEQYF	TGCAGTGCTAGGGACCCCCGAAGGTCCTACGAGCAGTACTTC
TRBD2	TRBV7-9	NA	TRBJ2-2	CASSLEEDGAGANTGELFF	TGTGCCAGCAGCTTGGAGGAAGATGGGGCGGGGGCGAACACCGGGGAGCTGTTTTTT
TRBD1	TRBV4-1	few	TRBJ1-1	CASSHSDRGPTEAFF	TGCGCCAGCAGCCACAGCGACAGGGGGCCCACTGAAGCTTTCTTT
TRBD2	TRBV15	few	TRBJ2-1	CATSRDLGGRYNEQFF	TGTGCCACCAGCAGAGATCTGGGCGGGAGGTACAATGAGCAGTTCTTC
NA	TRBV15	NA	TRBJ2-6	CATSRTRAETGLSGANVLTF	TGTGCCACCAGCAGAACTCGGGCTGAGACGGGGCTCTCTGGGGCCAACGTCCTGACTTTC
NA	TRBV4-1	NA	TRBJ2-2	CASSPPGPTNTGELFF	TGCGCCAGCAGCCCCCCGGGACCCACGAACACCGGGGAGCTGTTTTTT
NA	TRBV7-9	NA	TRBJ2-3	CATHRTGRTDTQYF	TGTGCCACCCACCGAACAGGGAGAACAGATACGCAGTATTTT
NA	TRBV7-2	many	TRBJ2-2	CASSLASGTGELFF	TGTGCCAGCAGCTTAGCGAGCGGGACCGGGGAGCTGTTTTTT
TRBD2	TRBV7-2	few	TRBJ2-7	CASSLGGLADVYEQYF	TGTGCCAGCAGCTTAGGGGGACTAGCGGACGTATACGAGCAGTACTTC
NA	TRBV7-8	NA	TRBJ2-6	CASSWDRSSGANVLTF	TGTGCCAGCAGCTGGGACCGAAGCTCTGGGGCCAACGTCCTGACTTTC
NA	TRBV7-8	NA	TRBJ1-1	CASSLTGGYTEAFF	TGTGCCAGCAGCCTGACGGGGGGCTACACTGAAGCTTTCTTT
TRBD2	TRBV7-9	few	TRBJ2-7	CASSPRTSAEQYF	TGTGCCAGCAGCCCCCGGACTAGCGCCGAGCAGTACTTC
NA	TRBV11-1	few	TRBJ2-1	CASSLELVAHNEQFF	TGTGCCAGCAGCTTAGAGTTAGTAGCGCACAATGAGCAGTTCTTC
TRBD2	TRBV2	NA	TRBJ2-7	CASRVDSGNSYEQYF	TGTGCCAGCAGAGTAGATAGCGGGAACAGCTACGAGCAGTACTTC
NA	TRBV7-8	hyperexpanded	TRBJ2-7	CASSWDTPGDEQYF	TGTGCCAGCAGCTGGGACACCCCTGGCGACGAGCAGTACTTC
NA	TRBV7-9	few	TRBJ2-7	CASSPDTPFFREQYF	TGTGCCAGCAGCCCGGACACCCCTTTTTTTCGCGAGCAGTACTTC
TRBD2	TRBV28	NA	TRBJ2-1	CASSLLAGDYNEQFF	TGTGCCAGCAGTTTGCTAGCGGGAGACTACAATGAGCAGTTCTTC
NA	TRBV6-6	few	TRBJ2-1	CASSYPRALEGGANYNEQFF	TGTGCCAGCAGTTACCCACGGGCCCTAGAAGGGGGGGCCAACTACAATGAGCAGTTCTTC
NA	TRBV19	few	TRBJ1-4	CASSSFGATNEKLFF	TGTGCCAGTAGTTCATTCGGAGCAACTAATGAAAAACTGTTTTTT
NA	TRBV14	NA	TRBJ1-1	CASSHTRGDTEAFF	TGTGCCAGCAGCCATACACGAGGGGACACTGAAGCTTTCTTT
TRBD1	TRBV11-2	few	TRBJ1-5	CASSPWTGAHQPQHF	TGTGCCAGCAGCCCTTGGACAGGAGCTCATCAGCCCCAGCATTTT
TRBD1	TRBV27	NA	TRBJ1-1	CASSPPPGQGAPEAFF	TGTGCCAGCAGTCCACCCCCGGGACAGGGGGCCCCTGAAGCTTTCTTT
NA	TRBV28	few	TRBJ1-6	CASSILFGPGTVYNSPLHF	TGTGCCAGCAGCATTCTGTTCGGCCCCGGGACCGTCTATAATTCACCCCTCCACTTT
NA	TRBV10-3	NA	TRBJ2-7	CAISAPGQGYEQYF	TGTGCCATCAGTGCCCCGGGGCAGGGGTACGAGCAGTACTTC
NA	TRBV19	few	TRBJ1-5	CASSIRVNQPQHF	TGTGCCAGTAGTATAAGGGTCAATCAGCCCCAGCATTTT
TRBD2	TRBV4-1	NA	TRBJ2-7	CASSQWVTGTSGASSYEQYF	TGCGCCAGCAGCCAGTGGGTCACGGGGACTAGCGGGGCAAGCTCCTACGAGCAGTACTTC
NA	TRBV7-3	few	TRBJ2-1	CASRSFRDEQFF	TGTGCCAGCAGATCCTTTCGCGATGAGCAGTTCTTC
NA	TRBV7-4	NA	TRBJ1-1	CASDGSGYGTEAFF	TGTGCCAGCGACGGTTCGGGATATGGCACTGAAGCTTTCTTT
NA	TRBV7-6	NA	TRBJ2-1	CASSLKAGAYNEQFF	TGTGCCAGCAGCTTAAAGGCGGGGGCGTACAATGAGCAGTTCTTC
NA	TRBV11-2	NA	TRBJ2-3	CASSTPGLSTDTQSF	TGTGCCAGCAGCACACCGGGCCTATCCACAGATACGCAGTCTTTT
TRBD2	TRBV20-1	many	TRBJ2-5	CSAISGGGTQYF	TGCAGTGCTATTAGCGGGGGGGGGACCCAGTACTTC
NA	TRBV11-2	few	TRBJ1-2	CASSLSVHYGYTF	TGTGCCAGCAGCTTATCGGTGCACTATGGCTACACCTTC